This T cell receptor beta chain was obtained from a study of blood T cell repertoires in COVID-19. Across the whole study: The analysed material was cDNA or gDNA that came from T cells, B-cell-depleted T cells, or PBMCs.

Enrolment of Seattle patients took place during active infection, and they were followed longitudinally. How the authors handled the data: Amplified reference gene primers provided the basis for estimating nucleated cell counts. Method: immunoSEQ multiplex PCR; TCRdb's copy keeps in-frame clones and lacks some. V, J and clone size are those of that table, while D and trimming were read from the DNA. Of tens of thousands of clones listed, roughly 84% are singletons. The germline V gene encodes CDR1 LNHDA and CDR2 SQIVND (reference sequence). J was trimmed by 9 bases and V by 5 bases; bases with no gene match: 10. This CDR3 comprises 16 residues.

The TCR comes from a woman at least 80 years old with COVID-19, enrolled during active disease. The sample taken for sequencing was peripheral blood. The rearrangement uses TRBV19 and TRBJ2-4; TRBD2 aligns across 13 bases. CDR3: CASSPGTSGISSIQYF. Written as DNA, the CDR3 is TGTGCCAGTAGTCCTGGGACTAGCGGGATAAGTAGCATTCAGTACTTC.